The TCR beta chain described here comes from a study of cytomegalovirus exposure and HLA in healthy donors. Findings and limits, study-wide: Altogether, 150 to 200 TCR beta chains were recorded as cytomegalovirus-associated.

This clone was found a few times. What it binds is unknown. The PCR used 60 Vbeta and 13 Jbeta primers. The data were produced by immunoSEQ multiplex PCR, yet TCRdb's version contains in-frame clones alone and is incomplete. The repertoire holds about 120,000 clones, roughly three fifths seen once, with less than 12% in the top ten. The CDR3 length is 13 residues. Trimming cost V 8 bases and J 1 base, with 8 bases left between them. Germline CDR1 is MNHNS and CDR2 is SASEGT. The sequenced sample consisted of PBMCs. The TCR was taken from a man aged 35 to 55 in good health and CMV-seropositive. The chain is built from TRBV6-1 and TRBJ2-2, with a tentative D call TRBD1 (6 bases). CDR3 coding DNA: TGTGCCAGCGCGACAGGGAACACCGGGGAGCTGTTTTTT. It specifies CASATGNTGELFF.